The 7 T cell receptor beta chains below come from one sample, sequenced in a study of radiation and T cells in renal cell carcinoma. Method: immunoSEQ multiplex PCR; TCRdb's copy keeps in-frame clones and lacks some. The sample lists around 170,000 clones; about 87% were seen once. Time point denoted: blood 4 weeks post-SBRT, at nephrectomy. Stated treatment: 15 Gy SBRT to primary tumor, nephrectomy 4 weeks later. Here the sequenced sample was blood, taken from a patient whose treatment included radiotherapy and nephrectomy. Source of these receptors: a woman in her forties or fifties with renal cell carcinoma.

This clone was picked up one time. The chain uses TRBV5-1 and TRBJ2-7; a possible D gene is TRBD1 (6 bases). Looked up from germline, CDR1 is SGHRS and CDR2 is YFSETQ. The CDR3 loop spans 13 amino acids. V gave up 4 bases and J gave up 2 bases, with 10 bases separating them. CDR3 sequence reads: CASSETGPYEQYF. CDR3 DNA sequence: TGCGCCAGCAGCGAGACAGGTCCCTACGAGCAGTACTTC.

The gene calls are TRBV5-1 and TRBJ2-7, with D possibly being TRBD2 (5 bases). V lost 0 bases, J lost 2 bases, and 12 bases lay in between. This CDR3 spans 15 amino acids. CDR1 is SGHRS, CDR2 YFSETQ, per germline. As DNA, the CDR3 is TGCGCCAGCAGCTTGGCCTCGGGAATCCCCTACGAGCAGTACTTC. It is translated as CASSLASGIPYEQYF.

The rearrangement joins TRBV7-2 to TRBJ1-5; D gene ambiguous. Germline lookup yields CDR1 SGHTA and CDR2 FQGNSA. With 2 bases removed from V and 0 bases from J, the gap between germline ends came to 11 bases. The CDR3 has 16 residues. Written as DNA, the CDR3 is TGTGCCAGCAGCTTATTGGTAGGGTATAGCAATCAGCCCCAGCATTTT. Its translation: CASSLLVGYSNQPQHF.

The chain carries TRBV19 and TRBJ2-5; TRBD2 matches at 11 bases. CDR3 length: 14 amino acids. Germline V gene lookup returns CDR1 LNHDA and CDR2 SQIVND (reference sequence). Unmatched junction bases numbered 4, after V lost 6 bases and J lost 4 bases. For the CDR3, the DNA is TGTGCCAGTAGCTATGGGACTAGCGGAGAGACCCAGTACTTC. Protein: CASSYGTSGETQYF.

The rearrangement links TRBV5-6 to TRBJ1-4, with D perhaps matching TRBD1 (5 bases). CDR3 length: 15 amino acids. V gave up 3 bases and J gave up 2 bases, with 11 bases separating them. Germline CDR1 is SGHDT and CDR2 is YYEEEE. The CDR3 loop reads CASSSQGITNEKLFF. The CDR3 DNA is TGTGCCAGCAGCTCGCAGGGAATTACTAATGAAAAACTGTTTTTT.

This clone has only a few counts. This sequence joins TRBV11-2 and TRBJ2-1, with 7 bases matching TRBD2. Germline CDR1 reads SGHAT; CDR2 reads FQNNGV. The CDR3 contains 15 residues. V shed 5 bases, J shed 7 bases, and the junction held 11 bases outside the gene matches. CDR3 protein: CASSRQAGSLNEQFF. The CDR3 DNA reads as TGTGCCAGCAGCCGTCAAGCGGGGAGTCTGAATGAGCAGTTCTTC.

This rearrangement joins TRBV5-1 to TRBJ2-2; D is perhaps TRBD2 (7 bases). This CDR3 contains 17 residues. The V gene's germline CDR1 is SGHRS and CDR2 YFSETQ. V lost 1 base and J lost 7, with 20 bases in between. Here the CDR3 DNA reads TGCGCCAGCAGCTTGTCGGGGGGCCCCCGGGCCAACGGGGAGCTGTTTTTT. Amino acids: CASSLSGGPRANGELFF.